This entry lists 17 T cell receptor beta chains sequenced from one sample in a study of a mutant IDH1 vaccine in newly diagnosed glioma. Produced via immunoSEQ multiplex PCR; TCRdb's table is partial and in-frame only. The sample has some 60,000 clones; approximately 84% are singletons. Time point given: week 11, during vaccination. Doses consisted of 300 ug of mutant IDH1 20-mer peptide each, paired with topical imiquimod. No antigen has been identified for these receptors. The sequences come from PBMCs, collected from a glioma patient whose treatment included an IDH1 peptide vaccine. All receptors come from a man aged 25-45 years with glioma.

This chain joins TRBV5-1 and TRBJ2-2, with 8 bases fitting TRBD1. V was clipped by 4 bases and J by 4 bases; unmatched bases: 6. CDR3 size: 15 residues. Germline V gives CDR1 SGHRS, CDR2 YFSETQ. The DNA of the CDR3 is TGCGCCAGCAGCCCACAGGGGGGAAGCACCGGGGAGCTGTTTTTT. This gives the protein CASSPQGGSTGELFF.

V and J are TRBV6-6 and TRBJ1-2; 8 nucleotides align to TRBD1. CDR3 length equals 13 residues. Germline trimming cut 6 bases from V and 4 bases from J; bases unmatched to any gene: 4. Germline V gene lookup returns CDR1 MNHNY and CDR2 SVGAGI (reference sequence). In DNA, the CDR3 is TGTGCCAGCAGCCGCGACAGGGGCTATGGCTACACCTTC. It specifies CASSRDRGYGYTF.

The chain has TRBV5-5 and TRBJ2-7; possible D gene TRBD2, 6 bases. CDR1 and CDR2 (germline): SGHKS, YYEKEE (reference sequence). Trimming took 4 bases from V and 2 from J, leaving 16 bases between them. This CDR3 is 15 amino acids long. The CDR3 loop is CASSTAARGTYEQYF. The CDR3 bases are TGTGCCAGCAGCACCGCTGCACGGGGGACCTACGAGCAGTACTTC.

The gene calls are TRBV15 and TRBJ2-3; 8 bases agree with TRBD1. This CDR3 comprises 14 residues. V was clipped by 7 bases and J by 1 base; unmatched bases: 4. CDR1 and CDR2 from the germline V gene are LNHNV and YYDKDF (reference sequence). CDR3 protein: CATTLDRGTDTQYF. CDR3 DNA sequence: TGTGCCACCACCCTGGACAGGGGCACAGATACGCAGTATTTT.

This sequence joins TRBV11-2 and TRBJ2-3; no firm D call. The V gene lost 1 base and the J gene lost 5 bases, with 16 bases spanning the gap. The CDR3 runs to 16 residues. Germline values: CDR1 SGHAT, CDR2 FQNNGV. CDR3 coding DNA: TGTGCCAGCAGCTTAGGGGCCGGCCTTTCAGGAGATACGCAGTATTTT. Translated, it gives CASSLGAGLSGDTQYF.

The chain employs TRBV27 and TRBJ2-7; no reliable D call. This CDR3 spans 16 amino acids. The V end lost 2 bases, the J end lost 0 bases, and 14 bases lay between the germline ends. Germline CDR1 and CDR2: MNHEY and SMNVEV (reference sequence). The CDR3 coding sequence is TGTGCCAGCAGTTTAAATGAGCATACCAGCTCCTACGAGCAGTACTTC. It specifies CASSLNEHTSSYEQYF.

The chain joins TRBV2 to TRBJ1-2; 7 nucleotides line up with TRBD1. The CDR3 totals 14 residues. Germline V gives CDR1 SNHLY, CDR2 FYNNEI. V was clipped by 5 bases and J by 8 bases; unmatched bases: 11. The CDR3 reads CASSSDRAIEGYTF. CDR3 bases: TGTGCCAGCAGTTCTGACAGGGCAATAGAGGGCTACACCTTC.

The J gene is TRBJ2-2, the V gene TRBV7-6; 8 bases match TRBD2. The CDR3 spans 16 residues. Germline CDR1 SGHVS, CDR2 FNYEAQ. J gave up 2 bases and V 2 bases, and 4 bases lay outside the gene matches. CDR3 nucleotides: TGTGCCAGCAGCTTATTAAGCGGGGGTAACACCGGGGAGCTGTTTTTT. Translated, it gives CASSLLSGGNTGELFF.

This sequence joins TRBV14 and TRBJ2-2, with a possible D match to TRBD2 (6 bases). Looked up from germline, CDR1 is SGHDN and CDR2 is FVKESK. CDR3 length equals 15 residues. V was clipped by 6 bases and J by 5 bases, with 16 bases between them. CDR3 in amino acids: CASSVRLGGTGELFF. The DNA for the CDR3 is TGTGCCAGCAGTGTCCGACTAGGAGGGACCGGGGAGCTGTTTTTT. The complete variable domain, with remaining parts taken from reference TRBV14 and TRBJ2-2, reads EAGVTQFPSHSVIEKGQTVTLRCDPISGHDNLYWYRRVMGKEIKFLLHFVKESKQDESGMPNNRFLAERTGGTYSTLKVQPAELEDSGVYFCASSVRLGGTGELFFGEGSRLTVL.

The J gene is TRBJ2-3, the V gene TRBV14; 15 bases are shared with TRBD2. Looked up from germline, CDR1 is SGHDN and CDR2 is FVKESK. The CDR3 totals 17 residues. Unmatched junction bases numbered 5, after V lost 2 bases and J lost 5 bases. CDR3 sequence reads: CASSQRTSGGARDTQYF. CDR3 sequence (DNA): TGTGCCAGCAGCCAACGGACTAGCGGGGGGGCCAGAGATACGCAGTATTTT.

This CDR3 is CASSRGGGTEAFF. The CDR3 nucleotides read TGTGCCAGCAGCAGGGGAGGGGGCACTGAAGCTTTCTTT. The V and J genes are TRBV25-1 and TRBJ1-1; the D gene is possibly TRBD1 (6 bases). Trimming took off 6 bases at V and 4 bases at J, with 12 bases between the two ends. The CDR3 runs to 13 residues. The germline CDR1 and CDR2 sequences are MGHDK and SYGVNS.

V gene TRBV27 combines with J gene TRBJ2-7; 9 nucleotides agree with TRBD1. Germline V gene data show CDR1 as MNHEY and CDR2 as SMNVEV (reference sequence). CDR3 length: 15 residues. Trimming took 1 base from V and 4 from J; bases not matched to a gene: 5. DNA for the CDR3: TGTGCCAGCAGTTTATGGGGGACAGGGCGATACGAGCAGTACTTC. Its translation is CASSLWGTGRYEQYF.

The chain combines TRBV4-3 with TRBJ1-4, with D hard to call. V dropped 4 bases and J dropped 2 bases, with 5 bases sitting between them. Germline V gene data show CDR1 as LGHNA and CDR2 as YSLEER. The CDR3 runs 13 residues. The DNA of the CDR3 is TGCGCCAGCAGCCGAGGGACTAATGAAAAACTGTTTTTT. It is translated as CASSRGTNEKLFF.

This clone has a single count. The J gene is TRBJ2-1, the V gene TRBV11-3, with TRBD2 identical over 7 bases. The germline V gene has CDR1 SGHNT and CDR2 YENEEA. J was trimmed by 7 bases and V by 4 bases; bases with no gene match: 10. The CDR3 length is 15 residues. In DNA form, the CDR3 reads TGTGCCAGCAGCTCCCGAGCGGGAAACTTGAATGAGCAGTTCTTC. This translates into CASSSRAGNLNEQFF.

The V and J genes are TRBV5-4 and TRBJ2-1; D not resolved. Germline V gene sequence: CDR1 SGHNT, CDR2 YYREEE (reference sequence). V lost 3 bases and J 4 bases, leaving 14 bases between the germline ends. This CDR3 has 15 amino acids. The CDR3 sequence is CASSSPPTGYNEQFF. DNA for the CDR3: TGTGCCAGCAGCTCCCCCCCCACTGGGTACAATGAGCAGTTCTTC.

This clone was picked up one time. The chain uses TRBV4-1 and TRBJ1-4; 10 bases agree with TRBD1. J was trimmed by 7 bases and V by 4 bases; bases with no gene match: 18. The CDR3 length is 19 residues. Germline V gene sequence: CDR1 MGHRA, CDR2 YSYEKL. This CDR3 reads CASSPSVGGQGGEGEKLFF. DNA for the CDR3: TGCGCCAGCAGCCCGAGTGTCGGTGGACAGGGGGGAGAAGGTGAAAAACTGTTTTTT.

This clone was detected only a few times. This sequence joins TRBV7-9 and TRBJ1-4; D gene ambiguous. The CDR3 has 15 amino acids. The V end lost 1 base, the J end lost 4 bases, and 10 bases lay between the germline ends. Germline CDR1 SEHNR, CDR2 FQNEAQ (reference sequence). As DNA, the CDR3 is TGTGCCAGCAGCTTAGTGGACGAGATTAATGAAAAACTGTTTTTT. As protein: CASSLVDEINEKLFF.